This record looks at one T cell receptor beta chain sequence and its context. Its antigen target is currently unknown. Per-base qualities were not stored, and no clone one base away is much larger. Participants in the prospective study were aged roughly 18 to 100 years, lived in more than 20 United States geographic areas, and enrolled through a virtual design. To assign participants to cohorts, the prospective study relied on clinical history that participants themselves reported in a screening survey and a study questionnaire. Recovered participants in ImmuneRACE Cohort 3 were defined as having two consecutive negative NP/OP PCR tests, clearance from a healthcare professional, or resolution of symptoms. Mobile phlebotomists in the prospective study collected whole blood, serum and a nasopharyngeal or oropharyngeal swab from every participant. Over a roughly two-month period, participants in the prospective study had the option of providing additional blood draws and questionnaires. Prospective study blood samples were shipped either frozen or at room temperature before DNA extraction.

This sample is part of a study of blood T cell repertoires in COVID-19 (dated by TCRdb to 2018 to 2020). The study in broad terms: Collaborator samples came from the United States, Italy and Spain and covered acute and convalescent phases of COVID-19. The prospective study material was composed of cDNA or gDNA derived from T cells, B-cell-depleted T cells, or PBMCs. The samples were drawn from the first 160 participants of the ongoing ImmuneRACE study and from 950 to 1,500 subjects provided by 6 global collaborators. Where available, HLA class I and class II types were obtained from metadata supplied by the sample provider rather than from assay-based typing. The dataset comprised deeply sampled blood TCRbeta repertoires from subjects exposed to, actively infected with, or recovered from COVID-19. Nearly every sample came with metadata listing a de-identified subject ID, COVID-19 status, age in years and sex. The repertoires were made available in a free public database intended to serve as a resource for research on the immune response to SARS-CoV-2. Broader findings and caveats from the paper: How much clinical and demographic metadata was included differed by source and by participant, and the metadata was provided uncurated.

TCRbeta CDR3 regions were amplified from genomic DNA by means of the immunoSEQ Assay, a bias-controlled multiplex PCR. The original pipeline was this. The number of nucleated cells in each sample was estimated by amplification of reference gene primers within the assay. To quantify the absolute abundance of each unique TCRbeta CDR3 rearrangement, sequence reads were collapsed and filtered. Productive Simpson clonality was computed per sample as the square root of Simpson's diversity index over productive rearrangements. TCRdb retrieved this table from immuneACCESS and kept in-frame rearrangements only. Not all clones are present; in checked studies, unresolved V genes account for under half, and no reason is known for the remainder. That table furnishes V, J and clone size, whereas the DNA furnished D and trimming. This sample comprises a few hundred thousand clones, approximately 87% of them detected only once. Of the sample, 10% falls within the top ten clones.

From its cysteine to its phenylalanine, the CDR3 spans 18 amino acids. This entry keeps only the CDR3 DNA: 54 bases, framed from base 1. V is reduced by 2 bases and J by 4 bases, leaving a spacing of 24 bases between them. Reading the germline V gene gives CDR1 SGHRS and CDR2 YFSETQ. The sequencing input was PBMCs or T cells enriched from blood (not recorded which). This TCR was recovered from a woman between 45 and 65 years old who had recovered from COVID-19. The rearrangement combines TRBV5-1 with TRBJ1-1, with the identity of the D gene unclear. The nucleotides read TGCGCCAGCAGCTTTATGACTATAGCAACAGTCCGGGGCACTGAAGCTTTCTTT. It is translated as CASSFMTIATVRGTEAFF.